These 30 T cell receptor beta chains were sequenced from one sample in a study of control samples from healthy donors and cancer patients. Data came from immunoSEQ multiplex PCR; TCRdb stores just in-frame clones and leaves some out. The repertoire holds 20,000 to 25,000 clones, with around four fifths as singletons. The material sequenced was PBMCs. The receptors originated from a man between 60 and 75 years old with colorectal cancer.

The DNA for the CDR3 is TGTGCCAGCAGTCCGGGGGACAGCGGTTGGCCTACGGAGCAGTACTTC. Its translation is CASSPGDSGWPTEQYF. This sequence joins TRBV27 and TRBJ2-7, with a possible D match to TRBD1 (7 bases). The V gene lost 5 bases and the J gene lost 7 bases, with 24 bases spanning the gap. The germline gives CDR1 MNHEY, CDR2 SMNVEV (reference sequence). CDR3 size: 16 residues.

The chain joins TRBV6-6 to TRBJ1-5, with 8 bases fitting TRBD1. Germline V gives CDR1 MNHNY, CDR2 SVGAGI (reference sequence). V was pared by 5 bases and J by 7 bases, with 4 bases of the junction left unmatched. This CDR3 has 13 residues. The CDR3, as DNA: TGTGCCAGCAGTAGACAGGGGCGGCAGCCCCAGCATTTT. Its translation is CASSRQGRQPQHF.

This clone came up a few times. The gene calls are TRBV10-2 and TRBJ2-1; 10 bases line up with TRBD2. Trimming removed 5 bases from V and 5 bases from J; junction bases left unmatched: 3. The CDR3 runs to 14 residues. Germline-derived CDR1 and CDR2 are WSHSY and SAAADI. CDR3: CASSRLAGDNEQFF. The CDR3 region has the DNA TGCGCCAGCAGTAGGCTAGCGGGGGACAATGAGCAGTTCTTC.

The rearrangement links TRBV7-2 to TRBJ1-5; D unresolved. Germline V gene data show CDR1 as SGHTA and CDR2 as FQGNSA. The CDR3 sequence is 14 residues long. Trimming cost V 1 base and J 3 bases, with 7 bases left between them. CDR3 region: CASSLGGFNQPQHF. The CDR3 nucleotides read TGTGCCAGCAGCTTAGGGGGTTTCAATCAGCCCCAGCATTTT.

The rearrangement uses TRBV4-3 and TRBJ1-1; weak D call: TRBD1 (5 bases). The CDR3 consists of 16 residues. Trimming took 4 bases from V and 1 from J, leaving 16 bases between them. The germline CDR1 and CDR2 sequences are LGHNA and YSLEER. CDR3 DNA: TGCGCCAGCAGCCGAATTGCGGTGGGGGGGAACACTGAAGCTTTCTTT. This translates into CASSRIAVGGNTEAFF.

This clone appeared a few times. The chain combines TRBV21-1 with TRBJ1-3. TRBV21-1 is a documented pseudogene. This CDR3 contains 15 residues. CDR3 protein: CASSKDRRSGNTIYF. CDR3 DNA sequence: TGTGCCAGCAGCAAGGACCGCCGAAGCGGAAACACCATATATTTT.

The J gene is TRBJ1-1, the V gene TRBV5-1; D remains ambiguous. Trimming stripped 4 bases from V and 6 bases from J, with 16 bases between. The length of the CDR3 is 14 residues. Germline assignment: CDR1 SGHRS and CDR2 YFSETQ. The DNA for the CDR3 is TGCGCCAGCAGCCCCCGTGTTTCACTGTCTGAAGCTTTCTTT. Translating gives CASSPRVSLSEAFF.

The rearrangement links TRBV5-1 to TRBJ1-6; D gene ambiguous. The CDR3 consists of 13 residues. Germline V lookup: CDR1 SGHRS, CDR2 YFSETQ. Between the trimmed V and J ends, which lost 2 bases and 8 bases, there was a span of 8 bases. CDR3 coding DNA: TGCGCCAGCAGCTTCTCCGGGGATTCACCCCTCCACTTT. This sequence encodes CASSFSGDSPLHF.

The V gene is TRBV3-1 (or the pseudogene TRBV3-2), the J gene TRBJ1-5; no reliable D call. V lost 0 bases and J 3 bases, leaving 9 bases between the germline ends. The CDR3 sequence is 15 residues long. Looked up from germline, CDR1 is LGHDT and CDR2 is YNNKEL (reference sequence). The CDR3: CASSQDLAINQPQHF. CDR3 DNA: TGTGCCAGCAGCCAAGATCTTGCGATCAATCAGCCCCAGCATTTT.

This sequence joins TRBV30 and TRBJ2-1; 9 positions match TRBD2. The CDR3 runs 18 residues. Germline V lookup: CDR1 GTSNPN, CDR2 SVGIG (reference sequence). The CDR3: CPGRGGLAGGRIYNEQFF. Written as DNA, the CDR3 is TGTCCCGGGCGGGGCGGGCTCGCGGGGGGGAGAATTTACAATGAGCAGTTCTTC.

This chain links TRBV6-2 or TRBV6-3 with TRBJ1-1; D possibly corresponds to TRBD1 (5 bases). The V end was cut by 5 bases, the J end by 7 bases, with 14 bases between. The CDR3 consists of 13 residues. Germline lookup yields CDR1 MNHEY and CDR2 SVGEGT. The CDR3 loop reads CASSRGEWGEAFF. The CDR3 nucleotides read TGTGCCAGCAGTCGAGGGGAGTGGGGTGAAGCTTTCTTT.

This chain links TRBV5-1 with TRBJ1-2, with 9 bases aligning to TRBD1. Losses at the gene ends were 4 bases for V and 0 bases for J; bases not matched to a gene: 7. This CDR3 has 16 residues. CDR1 and CDR2 from the germline V gene are SGHRS and YFSETQ. The CDR3 DNA sequence: TGCGCCAGCAGCACGGGGACAGGGTCCCCTAACTATGGCTACACCTTC. Its protein is CASSTGTGSPNYGYTF.

The chain is built from TRBV5-5 and TRBJ1-4; D possibly corresponds to TRBD1 (6 bases). Trimming pared 6 bases from V and 11 bases from J, leaving 17 bases between. Germline V gene data show CDR1 as SGHKS and CDR2 as YYEKEE (reference sequence). The CDR3 runs 13 residues. The CDR3 nucleotides are TGTGCCAGCACGCGGGGGCTTAGCGGGAAACTGTTTTTT. Translated: CASTRGLSGKLFF.

This chain uses TRBV10-2 with TRBJ2-3; D perhaps matches TRBD2 (7 bases). In germline, CDR1 is WSHSY, CDR2 SAAADI. CDR3 length: 16 amino acids. V gave up 3 bases and J gave up 3 bases, with 16 bases separating them. The CDR3 sequence: CASSDTRGLLTDTQYF. The CDR3 coding sequence is TGCGCCAGCAGTGATACGCGGGGGCTACTGACAGATACGCAGTATTTT.

The chain links TRBV27 to TRBJ1-4; TRBD1 matches at 9 bases. V trimming: 5 bases; J trimming: 7 bases; junction bases outside the gene matches: 11. Germline lookup yields CDR1 MNHEY and CDR2 SMNVEV (reference sequence). The CDR3 runs to 16 residues. The CDR3 spells CASSRARGQGGEKLFF. DNA for the CDR3: TGTGCCAGCAGTCGAGCCCGGGGACAGGGTGGTGAAAAACTGTTTTTT.

The gene calls are TRBV6-2 or TRBV6-3 and TRBJ2-7, with a tentative D call TRBD1 (5 bases). The germline V and J ends were trimmed by 6 bases and 0 bases, with 15 bases remaining between them. Germline values: CDR1 MNHEY, CDR2 SVGEGT. The length of the CDR3 is 15 residues. CDR3: CASSPRQFPSYEQYF. CDR3 in DNA: TGTGCCAGCAGCCCTCGACAGTTCCCCTCCTACGAGCAGTACTTC.

DNA of the CDR3: TGTGCCAGCAGCGGGGTGGGTTACAATGAGCAGTTCTTC. Its protein product is CASSGVGYNEQFF. This chain joins TRBV5-4 and TRBJ2-1; D gene ambiguous. The germline CDR1 and CDR2 sequences are SGHNT and YYREEE (reference sequence). The V end was cut by 4 bases, the J end by 4 bases, with 9 bases between. The CDR3 spans 13 residues.

The chain carries TRBV13 and TRBJ2-3, with TRBD2 identical over 9 bases. J gave up 8 bases and V 1 base, and 7 bases lay outside the gene matches. This CDR3 comprises 15 residues. CDR1 is PRHDT and CDR2 is FYEKMQ in the germline V gene (reference sequence). In nucleotides, the CDR3 is TGTGCCAGCAGCTTAGAGAGCGGGGGGATTATTACGCAGTATTTT. Translating it yields CASSLESGGIITQYF.

The chain has TRBV6-1 and TRBJ2-2, with 12 bases fitting TRBD1. The CDR3 totals 16 residues. J lost 5 bases, V lost 4 bases, and 5 bases had no gene match. The germline V gene has CDR1 MNHNS and CDR2 SASEGT. CDR3 in DNA: TGTGCCAGCAGTGGGCTGGGACAGGGGGCAACCGGGGAGCTGTTTTTT. It translates to CASSGLGQGATGELFF.

The genes are TRBV10-3 and TRBJ1-4, with D possibly being TRBD1 (6 bases). CDR1 ENHRY and CDR2 SYGVKD come from the germline V gene. The CDR3 consists of 15 residues. V lost 2 bases and J 8 bases, leaving 15 bases between the germline ends. The CDR3 DNA reads TGTGCCATCAGTGAGGCGGGGGGCGCGGGGGAAAAACTGTTTTTT. This sequence encodes CAISEAGGAGEKLFF.

V gene TRBV5-6 combines with J gene TRBJ1-5; D gene uncertain. The germline V gene has CDR1 SGHDT and CDR2 YYEEEE. Trimming pared 1 base from V and 3 bases from J, leaving 5 bases between. CDR3 length equals 13 residues. CDR3 bases: TGTGCCAGCAGCTTGTACGACAATCAGCCCCAGCATTTT. This gives the protein CASSLYDNQPQHF.

The chain joins TRBV9 to TRBJ1-1; tentatively, D is TRBD1 (6 bases). Germline V gene data show CDR1 as SGDLS and CDR2 as YYNGEE. V lost 6 bases to trimming and J lost 6 bases, with 12 bases between them. The CDR3 sequence is 12 residues long. CDR3 in amino acids: CASIGGDAEAFF. The CDR3 DNA sequence: TGTGCCAGCATAGGGGGTGACGCTGAAGCTTTCTTT.

V and J are TRBV6-5 and TRBJ2-5; D is unclear. CDR1 is MNHEY and CDR2 is SVGAGI in the germline V gene. V was cut by 10 bases and J by 5 bases, with 11 bases left in between. CDR3 length equals 11 residues. The CDR3 loop reads CATSGRETQYF. The CDR3 DNA reads TGTGCCACCTCTGGTAGGGAGACCCAGTACTTC.

V and J are TRBV5-1 and TRBJ1-1, with D perhaps TRBD1 (6 bases). Germline CDR1 reads SGHRS; CDR2 reads YFSETQ. This CDR3 contains 13 residues. V was clipped by 7 bases and J by 11 bases, with 21 bases between them. The CDR3 is CASGPSRGGTAFF. The CDR3 DNA is TGCGCCAGCGGCCCCAGCAGAGGGGGTACTGCTTTCTTT.

This rearrangement joins TRBV27 to TRBJ1-2, with D uncertain. V was trimmed by 6 bases and J by 1 base, leaving 9 bases between them. From germline, CDR1 is MNHEY and CDR2 SMNVEV (reference sequence). This CDR3 region has 13 residues. DNA of the CDR3: TGTGCCAGCAGGAGCCAGATTAACTATGGCTACACCTTC. As protein: CASRSQINYGYTF.

The chain links TRBV6-2 or TRBV6-3 to TRBJ1-5; D ambiguous. This CDR3 comprises 19 residues. V lost 0 bases and J 5 bases, leaving 23 bases between the germline ends. Germline V gene lookup returns CDR1 MNHEY and CDR2 SVGEGT. The CDR3 region has the DNA TGTGCCAGCAGTTACTCCGTTCAACAAACGTCGGGCCTCCATCAGCCCCAGCATTTT. Residues: CASSYSVQQTSGLHQPQHF.

This chain links TRBV9 with TRBJ1-1; D is perhaps TRBD1 (6 bases). There are 16 residues in the CDR3. V dropped 4 bases and J dropped 2 bases, with 18 bases sitting between them. Germline CDR1 and CDR2: SGDLS and YYNGEE. CDR3 in amino acids: CASSPGHLNLNTEAFF. The CDR3 DNA sequence: TGTGCCAGCAGCCCGGGACATTTAAATCTTAACACTGAAGCTTTCTTT.

This chain uses TRBV3-1 (or the pseudogene TRBV3-2) with TRBJ1-5; D is unresolved. Trimming cost V 2 bases and J 4 bases, with 3 bases left between them. This CDR3 contains 12 residues. CDR1 is LGHDT and CDR2 is YNNKEL in the germline V gene (reference sequence). The CDR3 nucleotides are TGTGCCAGCAGCCAACTGAATCAGCCCCAGCATTTT. Residues: CASSQLNQPQHF.

V is TRBV5-1 and J is TRBJ1-1; D not resolved. The CDR3 runs 14 residues. Deletions cut 2 bases from V and 5 bases from J, with 13 bases between. Germline V gene data show CDR1 as SGHRS and CDR2 as YFSETQ. This CDR3 reads CASSFEGMGTEAFF. In DNA form, the CDR3 reads TGCGCCAGCAGCTTTGAGGGTATGGGGACTGAAGCTTTCTTT.

This clone was counted a few times. The chain has TRBV7-8 and TRBJ2-3; D gene ambiguous. V was shortened by 6 bases and J by 4 bases, with 8 bases between the two germline ends. The CDR3 has 12 amino acids. Germline values: CDR1 SGHVS, CDR2 FQNEAQ. The CDR3 protein is CASRPGADTQYF. For the CDR3, the DNA is TGTGCCAGCAGGCCCGGCGCAGATACGCAGTATTTT. Drawing the rest from reference TRBV7-8 and TRBJ2-3, the complete variable domain is GAGVSQSPRYKVAKRGQDVALRCDPISGHVSLFWYQQALGQGPEFLTYFQNEAQLDKSGLPSDRFFAERPEGSVSTLKIQRTQQEDSAVYLCASRPGADTQYFGPGTRLTVL.